The 17 T cell receptor beta chains in this list originate from one sample, sequenced in a study of cytomegalovirus exposure and HLA in healthy donors. PCR involved 60 Vbeta and 13 Jbeta primers. Sequencing was performed with immunoSEQ multiplex PCR; in TCRdb, only in-frame clones are kept and a portion is missing. Of roughly 43,000 clones in the sample, around 62% were seen once. Material for sequencing was PBMCs. The receptors originated from a human donor in good health.

The chain couples TRBV10-1 to TRBJ2-2; perhaps TRBD1 as D (5 bases). The CDR3 extends over 15 amino acids. V was trimmed by 4 bases and J by 5 bases, leaving 14 bases between them. Germline CDR1 is WNHNN and CDR2 is SYGVQD (reference sequence). CDR3 DNA: TGCGCCAGCAGTGCTTCAGGGATTCATACCGGGGAGCTGTTTTTT. This codes for CASSASGIHTGELFF.

The chain links TRBV4-1 to TRBJ2-2, with 7 bases aligning to TRBD2. Germline trimming cut 7 bases from V and 0 bases from J; bases unmatched to any gene: 5. The CDR3 has 15 amino acids. Germline V gene lookup returns CDR1 MGHRA and CDR2 YSYEKL. CDR3 in amino acids: CASNRGDANTGELFF. The DNA of the CDR3 is TGCGCCAGCAACCGGGGGGACGCGAACACCGGGGAGCTGTTTTTT.

The genes are TRBV30 and TRBJ2-3, with 13 positions matching TRBD2. The V gene's germline CDR1 is GTSNPN and CDR2 SVGIG (reference sequence). J was trimmed by 3 bases and V by 3 bases; bases with no gene match: 12. The CDR3 has 18 residues. The CDR3 DNA sequence: TGTGCCTGGAGAACAACTAGCGGGGGGGCCGGGGGGACAGATACGCAGTATTTT. It encodes CAWRTTSGGAGGTDTQYF.

This clone occurred once. This sequence joins TRBV7-9 and TRBJ2-5, with TRBD1 identical over 8 bases. This CDR3 has 14 amino acids. The germline CDR1 and CDR2 sequences are SEHNR and FQNEAQ (reference sequence). V lost 4 bases and J lost 5; bases outside the gene matches: 6. CDR3 protein: CASSSDRAGETQYF. CDR3 in DNA: TGTGCCAGCAGCTCGGACAGGGCCGGGGAGACCCAGTACTTC.

This clone has just a few counts. V and J are TRBV15 and TRBJ1-4; D may be TRBD1 (5 bases). V was cut by 3 bases and J by 0 bases, with 8 bases left in between. Germline-derived CDR1 and CDR2 are LNHNV and YYDKDF (reference sequence). This CDR3 contains 15 residues. The CDR3 here is CATSSTGATNEKLFF. CDR3 coding DNA: TGTGCCACCAGCAGTACAGGTGCAACTAATGAAAAACTGTTTTTT.

The CDR3 loop reads CASSQDWGRVAISGETQYF. In DNA, the CDR3 is TGCGCCAGCAGCCAAGATTGGGGCAGGGTCGCGATTTCGGGAGAGACCCAGTACTTC. This chain connects TRBV4-1 to TRBJ2-5; tentative D call: TRBD1 (5 bases). Germline CDR1 reads MGHRA; CDR2 reads YSYEKL. Trimming stripped 0 bases from V and 4 bases from J, with 24 bases between. The CDR3 contains 19 residues.

This chain connects TRBV4-1 to TRBJ1-5, with 7 bases that match TRBD1. V trimming: 2 bases; J trimming: 4 bases; junction bases outside the gene matches: 5. The CDR3 is 15 residues long. Germline V CDR1 and CDR2: MGHRA, YSYEKL. The CDR3 loop reads CASSQSPQGNQPQHF. The CDR3 region has the DNA TGCGCCAGCAGCCAATCCCCACAGGGGAATCAGCCCCAGCATTTT.

V is TRBV9 and J is TRBJ2-5, with 8 bases lining up with TRBD2. Germline CDR1 is SGDLS and CDR2 is YYNGEE. The CDR3 has 16 residues. V was clipped by 7 bases and J by 4 bases; unmatched bases: 15. This CDR3 reads CASSAPGGGPSETQYF. Here the CDR3 DNA reads TGTGCCAGCTCAGCCCCCGGCGGGGGGCCTTCAGAGACCCAGTACTTC.

The rearrangement links TRBV27 to TRBJ2-7, with D maybe TRBD2 (5 bases). Per the germline V gene, CDR1 is MNHEY and CDR2 is SMNVEV (reference sequence). This CDR3 comprises 15 residues. V dropped 0 bases and J dropped 6 bases, with 15 bases sitting between them. The CDR3: CASSLSTGKTSEQYF. The CDR3 bases are TGTGCCAGCAGTTTATCAACCGGGAAAACTTCCGAGCAGTACTTC.

This clone was observed a few times. This chain connects TRBV9 to TRBJ2-1, with 11 bases aligning to TRBD2. In germline, CDR1 is SGDLS, CDR2 YYNGEE. This CDR3 is 16 amino acids long. J lost 6 bases, V lost 4 bases, and 9 bases had no gene match. The CDR3 nucleotides are TGTGCCAGCAGCCCCTGGAGTAGCGGGGGGGCCAATGAGCAGTTCTTC. The encoded protein is CASSPWSSGGANEQFF.

J is TRBJ1-5 and V is TRBV7-8; D is possibly TRBD1 (5 bases). Between the trimmed V and J ends, which lost 2 bases and 2 bases, there was a span of 7 bases. The CDR3 consists of 14 residues. From germline, CDR1 is SGHVS and CDR2 FQNEAQ. The CDR3 nucleotides read TGTGCCAGCAGCTTATTGACAGGCAATCAGCCCCAGCATTTT. As protein: CASSLLTGNQPQHF.

The genes are TRBV7-2 and TRBJ1-2; tentative D call: TRBD1 (5 bases). CDR1 SGHTA and CDR2 FQGNSA come from the germline V gene. There are 13 residues in the CDR3. Deletions cut 5 bases from V and 8 bases from J, with 15 bases between. DNA for the CDR3: TGTGCCAGCAGCCCGGGGGGGTCATGGGGCTACACCTTC. It specifies CASSPGGSWGYTF.

J is TRBJ1-2 and V is TRBV10-2, with no clear D. The CDR3 length is 16 residues. V lost 6 bases and J 2 bases, leaving 19 bases between the germline ends. The V gene's germline CDR1 is WSHSY and CDR2 SAAADI. The CDR3, as DNA: TGCGCCAGCAGCCCTAAAAAGGGCGGGTTAAACTATGGCTACACCTTC. Its protein product is CASSPKKGGLNYGYTF.

The V gene is TRBV27, the J gene TRBJ1-1; unclear D gene. V dropped 4 bases and J dropped 6 bases, with 6 bases sitting between them. There are 11 residues in the CDR3. Germline values: CDR1 MNHEY, CDR2 SMNVEV (reference sequence). The CDR3 is CASSSRAEAFF. The CDR3 DNA reads as TGTGCCAGCAGTTCCCGGGCTGAAGCTTTCTTT.

The chain links TRBV6-5 to TRBJ2-7, with a weak D call TRBD1 (6 bases). CDR1 and CDR2 (germline): MNHEY, SVGAGI. The germline V and J ends were trimmed by 7 bases and 2 bases, with 18 bases remaining between them. The CDR3 is 15 amino acids. CDR3 sequence: CASTKTGSITYEQYV. CDR3 coding DNA: TGTGCCAGCACCAAAACAGGGTCTATCACCTACGAGCAGTACGTC.

This clone came up a few times. The chain uses TRBV5-1 and TRBJ1-2; D is possibly TRBD1 (5 bases). Germline CDR1 reads SGHRS; CDR2 reads YFSETQ. The CDR3 contains 12 residues. Trimming left V 4 bases short and J 4 bases short, with 8 bases between. CDR3 sequence (DNA): TGCGCCAGCAGCGGGGCTCTCTATGGCTACACCTTC. The encoded protein is CASSGALYGYTF.

There are a few counts of this clone. This chain uses TRBV19 with TRBJ1-1; the match to TRBD1 covers 8 bases. CDR3 length: 14 amino acids. With V trimmed by 0 bases and J by 9 bases, 6 bases remained unmatched. Germline V gene lookup returns CDR1 LNHDA and CDR2 SQIVND (reference sequence). This CDR3 reads CASSIDSGQVKAFF. The CDR3 DNA sequence: TGTGCCAGTAGTATAGATTCGGGACAGGTTAAAGCTTTCTTT.